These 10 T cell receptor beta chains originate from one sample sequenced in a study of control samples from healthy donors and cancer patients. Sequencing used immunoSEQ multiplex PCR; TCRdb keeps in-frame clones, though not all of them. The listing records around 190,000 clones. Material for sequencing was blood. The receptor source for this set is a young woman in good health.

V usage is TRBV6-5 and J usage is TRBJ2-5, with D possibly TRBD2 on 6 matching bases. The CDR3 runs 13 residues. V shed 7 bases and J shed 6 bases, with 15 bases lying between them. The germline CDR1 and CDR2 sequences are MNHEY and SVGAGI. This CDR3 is CASTSMAGKTQYF. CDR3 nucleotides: TGTGCCAGCACTAGTATGGCGGGGAAGACCCAGTACTTC.

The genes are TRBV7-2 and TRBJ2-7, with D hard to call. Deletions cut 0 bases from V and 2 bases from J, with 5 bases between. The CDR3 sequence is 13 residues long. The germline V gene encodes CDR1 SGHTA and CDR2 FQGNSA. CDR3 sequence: CASSLAATYEQYF. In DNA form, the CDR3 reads TGTGCCAGCAGCTTAGCAGCCACCTACGAGCAGTACTTC.

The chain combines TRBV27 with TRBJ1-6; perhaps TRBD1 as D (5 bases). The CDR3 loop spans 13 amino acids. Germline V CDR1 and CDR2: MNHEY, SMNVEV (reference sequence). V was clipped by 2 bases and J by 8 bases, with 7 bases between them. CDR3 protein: CASSLLRDSPLHF. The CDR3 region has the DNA TGTGCCAGCAGTTTACTCAGGGATTCACCCCTCCACTTT.

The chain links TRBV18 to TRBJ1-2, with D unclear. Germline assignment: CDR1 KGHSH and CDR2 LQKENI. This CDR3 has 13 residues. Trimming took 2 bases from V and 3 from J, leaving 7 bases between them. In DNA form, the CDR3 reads TGTGCCAGCTCACCAACTTACGACTATGGCTACACCTTC. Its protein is CASSPTYDYGYTF.

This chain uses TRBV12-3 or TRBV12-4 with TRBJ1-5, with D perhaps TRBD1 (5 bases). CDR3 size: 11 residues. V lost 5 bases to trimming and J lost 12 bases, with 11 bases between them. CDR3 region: CASSQGLVQHF. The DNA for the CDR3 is TGTGCCAGCAGTCAGGGACTGGTCCAGCATTTT.

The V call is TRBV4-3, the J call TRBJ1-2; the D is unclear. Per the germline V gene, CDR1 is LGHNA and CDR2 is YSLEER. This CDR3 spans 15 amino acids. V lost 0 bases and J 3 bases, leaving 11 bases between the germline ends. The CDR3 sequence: CASSQDPVVYYGYTF. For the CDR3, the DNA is TGCGCCAGCAGCCAAGATCCGGTGGTCTACTATGGCTACACCTTC.

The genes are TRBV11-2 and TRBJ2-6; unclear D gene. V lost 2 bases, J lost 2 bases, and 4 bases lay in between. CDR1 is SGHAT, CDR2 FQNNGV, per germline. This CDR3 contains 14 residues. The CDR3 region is CASSLRAGANVLTF. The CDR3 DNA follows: TGTGCCAGCAGCTTACGAGCTGGGGCCAACGTCCTGACTTTC.

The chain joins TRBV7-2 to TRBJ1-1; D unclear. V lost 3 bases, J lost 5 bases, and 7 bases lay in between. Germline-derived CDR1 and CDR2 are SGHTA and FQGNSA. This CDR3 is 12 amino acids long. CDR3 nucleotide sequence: TGTGCCAGCAGCTTTTCAAGAACTGAAGCTTTCTTT. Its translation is CASSFSRTEAFF.

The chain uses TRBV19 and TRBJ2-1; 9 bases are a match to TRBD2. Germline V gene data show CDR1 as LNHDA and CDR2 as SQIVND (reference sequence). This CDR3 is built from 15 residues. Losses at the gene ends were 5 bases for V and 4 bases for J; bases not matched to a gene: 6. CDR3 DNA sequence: TGTGCCAGTAGTGTAGTAAGCGGGGGGTACAATGAGCAGTTCTTC. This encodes CASSVVSGGYNEQFF.

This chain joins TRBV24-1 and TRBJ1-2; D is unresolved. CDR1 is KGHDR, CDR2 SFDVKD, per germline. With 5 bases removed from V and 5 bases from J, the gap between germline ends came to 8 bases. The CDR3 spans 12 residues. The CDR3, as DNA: TGTGCCACCAGTGCCGACCGGTATGGCTACACCTTC. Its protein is CATSADRYGYTF.